These T cell receptor beta chains were read from a single sample in a study of CD8 T cells in Susac syndrome. One entry per CDR3 protein results from TCRdb running MiXCR on the immunoSEQ multiplex PCR reads. The repertoire has under 200,000 distinct CDR3 sequences, about 96% of them found once; the top ten carry 0.095% to 0.15%. The material sequenced was CD4+ T cells from PBMCs. The receptor source for this set is a human donor with Susac syndrome. CDR3s include the opening cysteine and the closing phenylalanine or tryptophan. The D gene is left open where the match is weak.

cdr3_nt,cdr3_aa,d_call,j_call,v_call
TGTGCCAGCTCACCTCTACAGGGAAGGACTGAAGCTTTCTTT,CASSPLQGRTEAFF,NA,TRBJ1-1,TRBV18
TGCGCCAGCAGCCAAGATGGTGGAGCCAGCTCTGGAAACACCATATATTTT,CASSQDGGASSGNTIYF,NA,TRBJ1-3,TRBV4-3
TGTGCCAGTAGTATGCTTACCAGGACCGGCTCTGGGGCCAACGTCCTGACTTTC,CASSMLTRTGSGANVLTF,NA,TRBJ2-6,TRBV19
TGTGCCTGGAGTTTCGCGGGGGTCTATGGCTACACCTTC,CAWSFAGVYGYTF,NA,TRBJ1-2,TRBV30
TGCGCCAGCAGCCCGGGGACCGCCGAGGACACCATATATTTT,CASSPGTAEDTIYF,NA,TRBJ1-3,TRBV5-1
TGTGCCAGCAGCTTAGGAGTACAGACCTACGAGCAGTACTTC,CASSLGVQTYEQYF,NA,TRBJ2-7,TRBV7-2
TGCGCCAGCAGCTTCAGGCTAGCGGGAGACACCTACAATGAGCAGTTCTTC,CASSFRLAGDTYNEQFF,TRBD2,TRBJ2-1,TRBV5-1
TGTGCCAGCAGCTCGCTAGCGGGAGTACACAATGAGCAGTTCTTC,CASSSLAGVHNEQFF,TRBD2,TRBJ2-1,TRBV7-2
TGCAGCGTTGTTGCTCCTTTGAGCTATGGCTACACCTTC,CSVVAPLSYGYTF,NA,TRBJ1-2,TRBV29-1
TGTGCCAGCAGTTACCAGGTAGCGGAGCAGTTCTTC,CASSYQVAEQFF,NA,TRBJ2-1,TRBV6-2/TRBV6-3
TGCGCCAGCAGCCCCCAGGGACTAGCGGGAGGGCCTTCCTTCTTC,CASSPQGLAGGPSFF,TRBD2,TRBJ2-1,TRBV4-3
TGTGCCAGCAGTTCGGACAGGGGACGGGTTGAAAAACTGTTTTTT,CASSSDRGRVEKLFF,TRBD1,TRBJ1-4,TRBV12-3/TRBV12-4
TGTGCCAGCAGCTTTTGGGGGGGAGAGACCCAGTACTTC,CASSFWGGETQYF,TRBD2,TRBJ2-5,TRBV7-2
TGTGCCTGGTCGGCTAGCGGGAGATTATTGAATGAGCAGTTCTTC,CAWSASGRLLNEQFF,TRBD2,TRBJ2-1,TRBV30
TGTGCCAGCAGCTTTGTAGACAGCTATGGCTACACCTTC,CASSFVDSYGYTF,NA,TRBJ1-2,TRBV7-9
TGTGCCAGCACGATTGCGTCAGGCTATGGCTACACCTTC,CASTIASGYGYTF,NA,TRBJ1-2,TRBV7-9